This is a list of T cell receptor beta chains from one sample in a study of neurological immune-mediated disorders. TCRdb ran MiXCR on the 5' RACE reads and lists one entry per CDR3 protein. This repertoire shows about 76,000 distinct CDR3 sequences, 17% found once; its top ten account for 15%. Material for sequencing was PBMCs. The receptors here all came from a woman in her thirties or forties in good health. CDR3s leave out the opening cysteine and the closing phenylalanine or tryptophan.

j_gene,v_gene,CDR3aa
TRBJ2-3,TRBV20-1,SASPASGGRTDTQY
TRBJ1-2,TRBV6-2/TRBV6-3,ATLLYGYT
TRBJ1-6,TRBV4-3,ASSQEGDNSPLH
TRBJ1-1,TRBV5-5,ASSLVGYTEAF
TRBJ1-1,TRBV7-9,ASSWGDDTEAF
TRBJ2-1,TRBV20-1,SARVAGGQSYNEQF
TRBJ1-2,TRBV6-4,ASSEEAGGSYGYT
TRBJ2-5,TRBV2,ASVRSSAETQY
TRBJ2-3,TRBV4-2,ASSHPLGGGPLTDTQY
TRBJ2-7,TRBV20-1,SARKGGMRNEQY
TRBJ2-1,TRBV18,ASSTGRISGGIDEQF
TRBJ1-2,TRBV27,ASKTGSNYGYT
TRBJ1-4,TRBV7-2,ASSLHPGQGDEKLF
TRBJ2-1,TRBV24-1,ATSDPGTLYNEQF
TRBJ2-3,TRBV12-3/TRBV12-4,ASSLWREGRGDTQY
TRBJ2-7,TRBV2,ASSVSGVEQY
TRBJ1-5,TRBV7-2,ASSLDPSRSRQPQH
TRBJ2-3,TRBV20-1,SAYRDTELYTQY
TRBJ1-4,TRBV5-5,ASSLADGEKLF
TRBJ2-1,TRBV9,ASSVDSYNEQF
TRBJ1-1,TRBV7-2,ASSRQTMNTEAF
TRBJ2-2,TRBV29-1,SARQLTGTGELF
TRBJ1-1,TRBV6-5,ASSRRGSITEAF
TRBJ2-1,TRBV7-2,ASSSAPGGHVEQF
TRBJ2-5,TRBV20-1,SASKTGNQETQY
TRBJ2-4,TRBV15,ATSKGGTLTSKPAKNIQY
TRBJ2-5,TRBV7-2,ASSLARLESETQY
TRBJ2-6,TRBV27,VSSPQVSSGANVLT
TRBJ2-3,TRBV20-1,SARPRLVTDTQY
TRBJ2-3,TRBV11-2,ASSLSLGTQY
TRBJ2-2,TRBV12-3/TRBV12-4,ASSFKGTGELF
TRBJ2-1,TRBV12-3/TRBV12-4,ASSSAGGSYNEQF
TRBJ2-1,TRBV5-1,ASTRLAGDSSSYNEQF
TRBJ1-1,TRBV11-2,ASSRRRDRGFNTEAF
TRBJ2-5,TRBV7-9,ASSSDRAGETQY
TRBJ2-1,TRBV4-3,ASSQTVSASGANNEQF
TRBJ1-1,TRBV5-1,ASSVSTGGNTEAF
TRBJ1-1,TRBV12-3/TRBV12-4,ASSLAGGMNTEAF
TRBJ1-1,TRBV4-3,ASSQLLTGGGEAF
TRBJ2-7,TRBV10-3,AISPGQGFYEQY
TRBJ2-6,TRBV7-9,ASSTRGGSGANVLT
TRBJ2-3,TRBV20-1,SAYHYRGSGTDTQY
TRBJ2-4,TRBV5-1,ASSPRTGTKNIQY
TRBJ2-2,TRBV5-1,ASRTQGDTGELF
TRBJ2-3,TRBV2,ASGASENTDTQY
TRBJ1-2,TRBV5-1,ASSFFEGENYGYT
TRBJ1-5,TRBV20-1,SAHEYSNQPQH
TRBJ2-7,TRBV7-9,ASSARRGDGMWEHEQY
TRBJ1-2,TRBV29-1,SSRILNNYGYT
TRBJ1-1,TRBV7-8,ASSLEVGAEAF
TRBJ2-7,TRBV3-1,ASSQMRGVEQY
TRBJ2-3,TRBV7-2,ASSLFPGTSETRTDTQY
TRBJ2-3,TRBV7-3,ASSYGSGTQY
TRBJ1-4,TRBV2,ASGAHRGRNEKLF
TRBJ2-7,TRBV30,AWSTGSSYEQY